The T cell receptor (beta chain) described here comes from a study of T cell responses to AZD1222 COVID-19 vaccine. CDR1 and CDR2 from the germline V gene are MDHEN and SYDVKM. V was cut by 5 bases and J by 2 bases, with 12 bases left in between. This CDR3 is 14 amino acids long. TCRdb's copy holds only in-frame clones and misses some; the assay was immunoSEQ multiplex PCR. The sample records over 120,000 clones, 80% to 95% being singletons. The chain carries TRBV28 and TRBJ1-2; the D gene is possibly TRBD1 (6 bases). The starting material was peripheral blood, obtained 28 days after the second AZD1222 dose. This receptor was identified in an adult who received the AZD1222 COVID-19 vaccine. The CDR3: CASSLGQLNYGYTF. Here the CDR3 DNA reads TGTGCCAGCAGTCTAGGACAGTTAAACTATGGCTACACCTTC.